This T cell receptor beta chain was retrieved from a study of T cell responses to AZD1222 COVID-19 vaccine. CDR1 is KGHDR and CDR2 is SFDVKD in the germline V gene. The J segment lost 1 base and the V segment lost 1 base, leaving 3 bases of the junction unmatched. The CDR3 runs 16 residues. Generated by immunoSEQ multiplex PCR, the TCRdb table keeps only in-frame clones and is missing some. Of tens of thousands of clones listed, approximately 83% are singletons. In the case of this clone: Its antigen remains unidentified.

General study findings and limits: The reported proportion of spike-specific TCRs targeting unmutated variant regions was nearly half. Across the whole spike, CD4 TCRs peaked at regions 160-218 and 743-854.

Researchers grouped second doses given at about 4 or about 12 weeks into one pool. This material consisted of peripheral blood, taken 28 days after the second AZD1222 dose. This receptor was obtained from an adult who received the AZD1222 COVID-19 vaccine. This chain links TRBV24-1 with TRBJ2-1; 7 bases are shared with TRBD1. The CDR3 region has the DNA TGTGCCACCAGTGATTTTTCGGGACAGTCCTACAATGAGCAGTTCTTC. It is translated as CATSDFSGQSYNEQFF.